These 17 T cell receptor beta chains came from one sample sequenced in a study of shared clonotypes between healthy human individuals (dated by TCRdb to the early 2020s). Libraries were built with the immunoSEQ multiplex PCR assay. In its TCRdb copy, this immuneACCESS table keeps in-frame sequences only and misses some clones. Where compared with another copy, unresolved V genes explain less than half of these, and the others have no known cause. This sample holds hundreds of thousands of clones; 95% to 97% were observed only once. The top ten clonotypes cover 0.06% of the sample. The sequencing input was naive CD4+ T cells sorted from blood. Reading the label with the study, this specimen's cell subset or site is: CD45RA+ positively selected. The receptors stem from a woman under 40 in good health.

The count of this clone is one. The chain uses TRBV9 and TRBJ1-4; a possible D gene is TRBD1 (6 bases). Deletions cut 5 bases from V and 4 bases from J, with 27 bases between. The CDR3 consists of 19 residues. Looked up from germline, CDR1 is SGDLS and CDR2 is YYNGEE. Here the CDR3 reads CASSEGPSGGRWSNEKLFF. In nucleotides, the CDR3 is TGTGCCAGCAGTGAAGGCCCCTCCGGGGGCCGGTGGAGTAATGAAAAACTGTTTTTT.

This chain links TRBV9 with TRBJ2-2; D gene unclear. Germline values: CDR1 SGDLS, CDR2 YYNGEE. V was trimmed by 0 bases and J by 1 base, leaving 7 bases between them. This CDR3 has 15 residues. DNA of the CDR3: TGTGCCAGCAGCGTAGTTAGCAGGAACACCGGGGAGCTGTTTTTT. This sequence encodes CASSVVSRNTGELFF.

The rearrangement links TRBV28 to TRBJ1-2; D is perhaps TRBD1 (6 bases). The CDR3 has 15 amino acids. CDR1 is MDHEN, CDR2 SYDVKM, per germline. The V end was cut by 6 bases, the J end by 1 base, with 15 bases between. CDR3 sequence (DNA): TGTGCCAGCAGACCAGGGGTTCGTCTTAACTATGGCTACACCTTC. This sequence encodes CASRPGVRLNYGYTF.

This clone occurred a few times. This chain links TRBV4-1 with TRBJ2-7; D call uncertain. Germline V gives CDR1 MGHRA, CDR2 YSYEKL. V was cut by 4 bases and J by 4 bases, with 17 bases left in between. The CDR3 length is 15 residues. CDR3 nucleotides: TGCGCCAGCAGCCGGTGGCCTTGGACGATGTACGAGCAGTACTTC. Protein: CASSRWPWTMYEQYF.

The chain combines TRBV6-6 with TRBJ2-2; tentatively, D is TRBD1 (5 bases). CDR3 length equals 14 residues. Germline values: CDR1 MNHNY, CDR2 SVGAGI (reference sequence). The germline V and J ends were trimmed by 6 bases and 4 bases, with 12 bases remaining between them. CDR3 bases: TGTGCCAGCAGCTACCAGGGTGGCACCGGGGAGCTGTTTTTT. This translates into CASSYQGGTGELFF.

CDR3 DNA: TGTGCCATCAGTGATGGGGGGATGGGGAATCAGCCCCAGCATTTT. Amino acid sequence: CAISDGGMGNQPQHF. This sequence joins TRBV10-3 and TRBJ1-5; possibly TRBD1 for D (5 bases). There are 15 residues in the CDR3. Germline V gene data show CDR1 as ENHRY and CDR2 as SYGVKD. Deletions cut 3 bases from V and 4 bases from J, with 13 bases between.

The rearrangement joins TRBV5-1 to TRBJ2-7; D unresolved. Germline assignment: CDR1 SGHRS and CDR2 YFSETQ. V lost 0 bases and J lost 6, with 4 bases in between. This CDR3 has 11 residues. The CDR3 DNA is TGCGCCAGCAGCTTGGACATCGAGCAGTACTTC. Amino acid sequence: CASSLDIEQYF.

The rearrangement uses TRBV5-1 and TRBJ2-3, with D tentatively TRBD2 (6 bases). The germline gives CDR1 SGHRS, CDR2 YFSETQ. This CDR3 is built from 14 residues. Trimming removed 5 bases at V and 6 bases at J, with 16 bases between. CDR3 nucleotide sequence: TGCGCCAGCAGGCTCGGGACTGAGCGTGATACGCAGTATTTT. Its protein is CASRLGTERDTQYF.

The chain carries TRBV6-1 and TRBJ2-2; tentative D call: TRBD1 (6 bases). The V gene lost 7 bases and the J gene lost 0 bases, with 9 bases spanning the gap. In germline, CDR1 is MNHNS, CDR2 SASEGT. CDR3 length equals 14 residues. CDR3 region: CASTWTANTGELFF. The CDR3 DNA sequence: TGTGCCAGCACCTGGACAGCGAACACCGGGGAGCTGTTTTTT.

The V call is TRBV29-1, the J call TRBJ2-7; 8 nucleotides agree with TRBD2. Germline CDR1 is SQVTM and CDR2 is ANQGSEA. V lost 7 bases to trimming and J lost 0 bases; unmatched junction nucleotides: 14. This CDR3 has 16 residues. The chain's CDR3 is CSAQVPGGAVSYEQYF. In nucleotides, the CDR3 is TGCAGCGCCCAAGTCCCGGGGGGGGCCGTCTCCTACGAGCAGTACTTC.

The gene calls are TRBV18 and TRBJ1-1; TRBD1 agrees at 8 bases. V dropped 3 bases and J dropped 4; count of bases not matched to a gene: 7. Germline assignment: CDR1 KGHSH and CDR2 LQKENI. The CDR3 length is 15 residues. CDR3 DNA: TGTGCCAGCTCACCGTTGACAGGGGAGAGCACTGAAGCTTTCTTT. Residues: CASSPLTGESTEAFF. The complete variable domain, with remaining parts taken from reference TRBV18 and TRBJ1-1, reads NAGVMQNPRHLVRRRGQEARLRCSPMKGHSHVYWYRQLPEEGLKFMVYLQKENIIDESGMPKERFSAEFPKEGPSILRIQQVVRGDSAAYFCASSPLTGESTEAFFGQGTRLTVV.

The chain has TRBV7-3 and TRBJ2-2; 9 positions agree with TRBD1. Trimming at V came to 5 bases and at J to 7 bases, leaving 5 bases not matched to a gene. The CDR3 extends over 14 amino acids. The germline gives CDR1 SGHTA, CDR2 FQGTGA. For the CDR3, the DNA is TGTGCCAGCAGCAAGGGACAGGGAGGCGGGGAGCTGTTTTTT. Its translation: CASSKGQGGGELFF. The entire variable domain, with the rest obtained from reference TRBV7-3 and TRBJ2-2, is as follows: GAGVSQTPSNKVTEKGKYVELRCDPISGHTALYWYRQSLGQGPEFLIYFQGTGAADDSGLPNDRFFAVRPEGSVSTLKIQRTERGDSAVYLCASSKGQGGGELFFGEGSRLTVL.

The CDR3: CASKPSIFTKAFF. CDR3 coding DNA: TGTGCCAGTAAACCCAGTATCTTCACCAAAGCTTTCTTT. This chain links TRBV19 with TRBJ1-1, with D unclear. The CDR3 is made up of 13 amino acids. Germline V gene lookup returns CDR1 LNHDA and CDR2 SQIVND (reference sequence). V was clipped by 7 bases and J by 9 bases, with 18 bases between them. The complete variable domain, with remaining parts taken from reference TRBV19 and TRBJ1-1, reads DGGITQSPKYLFRKEGQNVTLSCEQNLNHDAMYWYRQDPGQGLRLIYYSQIVNDFQKGDIAEGYSVSREKKESFPLTVTSAQKNPTAFYLCASKPSIFTKAFFGQGTRLTVV.

The rearrangement links TRBV7-9 to TRBJ2-7; TRBD2 matches at 12 bases. The J segment lost 0 bases and the V segment lost 5 bases, leaving 5 bases of the junction unmatched. Germline lookup yields CDR1 SEHNR and CDR2 FQNEAQ (reference sequence). CDR3 length: 16 amino acids. Written as DNA, the CDR3 is TGTGCCAGCAGCCCCGGACTAGCGGGGATCTCCTACGAGCAGTACTTC. It specifies CASSPGLAGISYEQYF.

The V gene is TRBV10-1, the J gene TRBJ1-5, with 8 bases identical to TRBD1. From germline, CDR1 is WNHNN and CDR2 SYGVQD (reference sequence). After removal of 5 bases from V and 4 bases from J, the junction contained 4 bases not matched to a gene. There are 14 residues in the CDR3. CDR3 in DNA: TGCGCCAGCAGTAAGGACAGGGAGAATCAGCCCCAGCATTTT. As protein: CASSKDRENQPQHF.

The J gene is TRBJ2-7, the V gene TRBV27, with 7 positions matching TRBD1. There are 14 residues in the CDR3. Per the germline V gene, CDR1 is MNHEY and CDR2 is SMNVEV (reference sequence). J was trimmed by 2 bases and V by 8 bases; bases with no gene match: 9. CDR3 nucleotides: TGTGCCAGCGCTTTCCGACAGGGACCCTACGAGCAGTACTTC. It codes for CASAFRQGPYEQYF.

The CDR3 region is CASSLGLAGAGGELFF. The CDR3 coding sequence is TGTGCCAGCAGCTTAGGACTAGCGGGAGCTGGCGGGGAGCTGTTTTTT. V gene TRBV11-3 combines with J gene TRBJ2-2; 12 nucleotides match TRBD2. Trimming took 1 base from V and 7 from J; bases not matched to a gene: 4. There are 16 residues in the CDR3. Germline V CDR1 and CDR2: SGHNT, YENEEA. Variable domain in full (rest from reference TRBV11-3 and TRBJ2-2): EAGVVQSPRYKIIEKKQPVAFWCNPISGHNTLYWYLQNLGQGPELLIRYENEEAVDDSQLPKDRFSAERLKGVDSTLKIQPAELGDSAVYLCASSLGLAGAGGELFFGEGSRLTVL.